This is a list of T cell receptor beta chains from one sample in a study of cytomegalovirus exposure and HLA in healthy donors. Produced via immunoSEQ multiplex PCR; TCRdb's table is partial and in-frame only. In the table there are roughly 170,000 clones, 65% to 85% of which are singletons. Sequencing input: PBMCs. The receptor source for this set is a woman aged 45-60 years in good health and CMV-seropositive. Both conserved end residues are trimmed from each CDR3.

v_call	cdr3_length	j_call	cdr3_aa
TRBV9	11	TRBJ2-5	ASSVAQGGTQY
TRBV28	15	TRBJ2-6	ASSPGTGWTGANVLT
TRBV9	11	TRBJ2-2	ASSVVGGGELF
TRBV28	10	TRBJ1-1	ASSFPGTEAF
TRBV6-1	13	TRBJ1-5	ASRPGLASHQPQH
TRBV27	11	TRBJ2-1	ASGGGTMNEQF
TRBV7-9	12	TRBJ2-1	ASSLGTGFYEQF
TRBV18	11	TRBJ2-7	ASSRGNGDEQY
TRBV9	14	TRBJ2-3	ASSEWGTGVADTQY
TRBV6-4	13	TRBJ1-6	ASSEGNEGDSPLH
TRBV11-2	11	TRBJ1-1	ASSQTRANEAF
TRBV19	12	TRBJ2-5	ASSKMAAQETQY
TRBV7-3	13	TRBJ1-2	ASSLTGTGGDGYT
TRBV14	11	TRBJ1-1	ASSRNVRSEAF
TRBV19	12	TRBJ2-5	ASSISYRARTQY
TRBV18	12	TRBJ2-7	ASSPAGLPYEQY
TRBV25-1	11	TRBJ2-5	ASSNGGVVSQY
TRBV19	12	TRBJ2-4	ASMKTGGKNIQY
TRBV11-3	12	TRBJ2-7	ASSSSGKSYEQY
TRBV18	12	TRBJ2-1	ASSPQATGNEQF
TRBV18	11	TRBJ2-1	ASSLNAVNEQF
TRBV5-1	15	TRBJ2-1	ASSLASGRALGNEQF
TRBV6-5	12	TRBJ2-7	ASSPGQGRNEQY